This paragraph reports one T cell receptor (beta chain). Looked up from germline, CDR1 is SGHRS and CDR2 is YFSETQ. V gave up 3 bases and J gave up 8 bases; unmatched junction bases: 5. The CDR3 has 15 amino acids. Profiled with immunoSEQ multiplex PCR; TCRdb holds only in-frame clones, not every one. The sample lists tens of thousands of clones, over 85% occurring once. These data come from a study of control samples from healthy donors and cancer patients. The sequenced sample consisted of PBMCs. This TCR was recovered from a woman in her thirties or forties with lung cancer. V gene TRBV5-1 combines with J gene TRBJ1-6, with 10 positions matching TRBD1. The CDR3 loop is CASSSGDRGDSPLHF. For the CDR3, the DNA is TGCGCCAGCAGCTCGGGGGACAGGGGCGATTCACCCCTCCACTTT.